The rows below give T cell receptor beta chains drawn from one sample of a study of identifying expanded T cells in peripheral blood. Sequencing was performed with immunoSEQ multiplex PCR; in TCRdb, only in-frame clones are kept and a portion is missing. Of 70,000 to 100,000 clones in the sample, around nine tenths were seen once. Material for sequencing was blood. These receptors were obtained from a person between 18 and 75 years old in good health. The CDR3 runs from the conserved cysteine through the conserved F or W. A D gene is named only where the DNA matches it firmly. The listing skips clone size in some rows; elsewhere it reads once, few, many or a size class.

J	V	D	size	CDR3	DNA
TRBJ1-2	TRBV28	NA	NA	CASSSSNLIYGYTF	TGTGCCAGCAGTTCCTCTAATTTAATTTATGGCTACACCTTC
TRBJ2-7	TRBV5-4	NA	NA	CASSSPGSRDEQYF	TGTGCCAGCAGCTCACCAGGGTCCCGCGACGAGCAGTACTTC
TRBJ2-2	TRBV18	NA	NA	CASSPRPDTGELFF	TGTGCCAGCTCACCACGTCCTGACACCGGGGAGCTGTTTTTT
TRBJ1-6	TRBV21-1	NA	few	CASSKNHTKPLYNSPLHF	TGTGCCAGCAGCAAAAACCACACGAAACCGTTATATAATTCACCCCTCCACTTT
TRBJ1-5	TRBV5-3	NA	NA	CARSLARGHLVWGNQPQHF	TGTGCCAGAAGCTTGGCCCGCGGGCACCTTGTTTGGGGCAATCAGCCCCAGCATTTT
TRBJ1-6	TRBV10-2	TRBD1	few	CASSSDRGHSPLHF	TGCGCCAGCAGTTCGGACAGGGGGCATTCACCCCTCCACTTT
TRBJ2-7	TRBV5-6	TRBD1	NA	CASSGWTGVYEQYF	TGTGCCAGCAGCGGCTGGACAGGGGTCTACGAGCAGTACTTC
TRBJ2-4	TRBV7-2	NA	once	CASSSRLGGGADIQYF	TGTGCCAGCAGCTCCCGGCTCGGGGGTGGTGCGGACATTCAGTACTTC
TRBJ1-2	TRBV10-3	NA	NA	CAISEQGKYGYTF	TGTGCCATCAGTGAACAGGGTAAATATGGCTACACCTTC
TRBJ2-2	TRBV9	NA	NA	CASSVKVSGELFF	TGTGCCAGCAGCGTTAAGGTCTCCGGGGAGCTGTTTTTT
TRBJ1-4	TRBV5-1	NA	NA	CASSLAAATNEKLFF	TGCGCCAGCAGCTTGGCGGCAGCAACTAATGAAAAACTGTTTTTT
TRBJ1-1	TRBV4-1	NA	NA	CASSQTPLRSEAFF	TGCGCCAGCAGCCAGACACCCCTTCGAAGCGAAGCTTTCTTT
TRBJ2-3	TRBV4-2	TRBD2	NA	CASSQDVSRLAGMDTQYF	TGTGCCAGCAGCCAAGACGTAAGCAGGCTAGCGGGGATGGATACGCAGTATTTT
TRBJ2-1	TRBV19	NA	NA	CASSIGSHEQFF	TGTGCCAGTAGTATAGGGTCCCATGAGCAGTTCTTC
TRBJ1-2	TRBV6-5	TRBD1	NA	CASSSDRAYGYTF	TGTGCCAGCAGTTCAGACAGGGCTTATGGCTACACCTTC
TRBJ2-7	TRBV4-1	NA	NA	CASSQFPAEVQYF	TGCGCCAGCAGCCAATTCCCAGCCGAGGTGCAGTACTTC
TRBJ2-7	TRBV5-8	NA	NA	CASRPGNSEAHAQYF	TGTGCCAGCAGGCCCGGCAACAGTGAAGCCCACGCGCAGTACTTC
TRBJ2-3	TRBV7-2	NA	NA	CASSLAGSPSQYF	TGTGCCAGCAGCTTAGCAGGAAGTCCCTCCCAGTATTTT
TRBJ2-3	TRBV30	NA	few	CALGGGSGTQYF	TGTGCCTTAGGAGGGGGGTCCGGTACGCAGTATTTT
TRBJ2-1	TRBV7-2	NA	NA	CASSRTTGYYNEQFF	TGTGCCAGCAGCCGCACGACTGGTTACTACAATGAGCAGTTCTTC
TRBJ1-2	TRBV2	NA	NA	CASSEAYGYTF	TGTGCCAGCAGTGAAGCCTATGGCTACACCTTC
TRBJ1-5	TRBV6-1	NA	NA	CASSESGGPGQPQHF	TGTGCCAGCAGTGAGTCGGGAGGGCCGGGACAGCCCCAGCATTTT
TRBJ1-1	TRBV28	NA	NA	CASSSPGYVDTEAFF	TGTGCCAGCAGCTCCCCGGGATATGTGGACACTGAAGCTTTCTTT
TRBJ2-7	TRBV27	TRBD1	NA	CASLKVRGQGTYEQYF	TGTGCCAGCCTTAAAGTACGCGGACAGGGAACCTACGAGCAGTACTTC
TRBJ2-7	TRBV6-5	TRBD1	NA	CASSYGTGLTYEQYF	TGTGCCAGCAGTTACGGGACAGGGTTGACGTACGAGCAGTACTTC
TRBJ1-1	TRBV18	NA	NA	CASSGGPGLLRKNTEAFF	TGTGCCAGCTCAGGGGGGCCGGGACTCCTTCGAAAGAACACTGAAGCTTTCTTT
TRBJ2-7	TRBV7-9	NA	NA	CASSLNPKRYEQYF	TGTGCCAGCAGCTTAAACCCAAAGAGGTACGAGCAGTACTTC